The 2 T cell receptor beta chains presented below share a single source sample, sequenced in a study of shared clonotypes between healthy human individuals. The data were produced by immunoSEQ multiplex PCR, yet TCRdb's version contains in-frame clones alone and is incomplete. The sample lists about 2.1 million clones; roughly 95% were seen once. CD8 cells classed as naive were CD45RO-negative and positively selected for CCR7, excluding terminally differentiated effector memory CD45RA+ cells. The sample comprised naive CD8+ T cells from PBMCs. The receptor set was obtained from a man aged 18-30 years in good health. Some clones in this sample may be carry-over from other donors' samples.

This chain uses TRBV6-1 with TRBJ1-2, with a tentative D call TRBD1 (6 bases). This CDR3 region has 14 residues. V shed 2 bases and J shed 7 bases, with 14 bases lying between them. Per the germline V gene, CDR1 is MNHNS and CDR2 is SASEGT. CDR3 residues: CASSETRGGPGYTF. The CDR3 DNA sequence: TGTGCCAGCAGTGAAACAAGAGGGGGGCCTGGCTACACCTTC.

The chain's CDR3 is CASSPRTANIQYF. The CDR3, as DNA: TGTGCCAGCAGCCCACGGACAGCCAACATTCAGTACTTC. This chain links TRBV5-6 with TRBJ2-4, with D possibly being TRBD1 (6 bases). The CDR3 has 13 residues. Germline V gives CDR1 SGHDT, CDR2 YYEEEE. V lost 4 bases and J 7 bases, leaving 12 bases between the germline ends.